A selection of T cell receptor beta chains follows, all from one sample in a study of T cells in Graves' hyperthyroidism and ophthalmopathy. TCRdb redid the calling of the multiplex PCR reads with MiXCR, one entry per CDR3 protein. The top ten hold around 15% of the sample, which has around 340,000 distinct CDR3 sequences, around 18% seen once. Specimen: blood. The receptors were gathered from a middle-aged woman with Graves' ophthalmopathy. Both conserved end residues are part of each CDR3. A D gene is named only where the DNA matches it firmly. Part of the rows lack a size; the others show once, few, many or a class for expanded clones.

abundance | d_gene | j_gene | v_gene | CDR3aa | CDR3nt
many | . | TRBJ1-1 | TRBV4-1 | CASSQDEGRLNTEAFF | TGCGCCAGCAGCCAAGATGAAGGACGGTTGAACACTGAAGCTTTCTTT
many | TRBD1 | TRBJ2-5 | TRBV19 | CASSISGGLRETQYF | TGTGCCAGTAGTATTTCAGGGGGCCTGAGGGAGACCCAGTACTTC
few | TRBD1 | TRBJ1-6 | TRBV3-1 | CASNRGTVQNSPLHF | TGTGCCAGCAACCGCGGGACAGTGCAAAATTCACCCCTCCACTTT
. | TRBD2 | TRBJ2-7 | TRBV28 | CASSGRAGGSYEQYF | TGTGCCAGCAGCGGGCGAGCGGGAGGGTCATACGAGCAGTACTTC
. | . | TRBJ2-6 | TRBV14 | CASSQLIGANVLTF | TGTGCCAGCAGCCAACTGATTGGGGCCAACGTCCTGACTTTC
many | TRBD1 | TRBJ2-7 | TRBV25-1 | CASSGGAPRTGGDLITYEQYF | TGTGCCAGCAGTGGAGGGGCACCAAGGACAGGGGGCGACTTAATCACCTACGAGCAGTACTTC
many | . | TRBJ2-7 | TRBV6-1 | CASSALPQSYEQYF | TGTGCCAGCAGTGCCCTCCCACAGTCCTACGAGCAGTACTTC
many | . | TRBJ2-4 | TRBV4-3 | CASSHTRSDIQYF | TGCGCCAGCAGCCACACTAGAAGTGACATTCAGTACTTC
many | TRBD2 | TRBJ2-2 | TRBV6-2/TRBV6-3 | CASSLAAPFNTGELFF | TGTGCCAGCAGCCTAGCGGCACCCTTCAACACCGGGGAGCTGTTTTTT
many | TRBD1 | TRBJ1-2 | TRBV6-5 | CASSSQTSYQGVRGYTF | TGTGCCAGCAGTTCTCAAACTAGCTACCAGGGGGTCCGGGGCTACACCTTC
many | . | TRBJ1-1 | TRBV29-1 | CSVVLNTEAFF | TGCAGCGTTGTCCTGAACACTGAAGCTTTCTTT
. | . | TRBJ1-2 | TRBV27 | CASSLTGTWGYTF | TGTGCCAGCAGTTTAACAGGAACTTGGGGCTACACCTTC
many | TRBD1 | TRBJ2-7 | TRBV6-5 | CASSRTGAIYEQYF | TGTGCCAGCAGTCGGACAGGGGCGATCTACGAGCAGTACTTC
many | . | TRBJ1-2 | TRBV12-3/TRBV12-4 | CASSLPRGGYTF | TGTGCCAGCAGTCTCCCACGAGGTGGCTACACCTTC
many | . | TRBJ1-5 | TRBV6-1 | CASSDRGVDQPQHF | TGTGCCAGCAGTGACAGGGGAGTGGATCAGCCCCAGCATTTT
. | . | TRBJ2-7 | TRBV20-1 | CSARKASVVGSEQYF | TGCAGTGCTAGAAAAGCTAGCGTAGTCGGAAGCGAGCAGTACTTC
many | . | TRBJ2-7 | TRBV11-2 | CASSLDLRRTISSYEQYF | TGTGCCAGCAGCTTAGACCTGCGTAGAACGATTAGCTCCTACGAGCAGTACTTC
. | TRBD2 | TRBJ2-7 | TRBV6-2/TRBV6-3 | CASSYPSGSYEQHF | TGTGCCAGCAGTTACCCTAGCGGGAGCTACGAGCAGCACTTC
many | . | TRBJ1-5 | TRBV5-6 | CASSLAGEQPQHF | TGTGCCAGCAGCTTGGCAGGGGAACAGCCCCAGCATTTT
many | TRBD1 | TRBJ1-1 | TRBV10-2 | CASTFGGQGNTEAFF | TGCGCCAGCACCTTCGGGGGACAGGGGAACACTGAAGCTTTCTTT
. | TRBD2 | TRBJ2-5 | TRBV27 | CASSSDLAGEGETQYF | TGTGCCAGCAGTTCTGACCTAGCGGGCGAGGGGGAGACCCAGTACTTC
many | TRBD2 | TRBJ2-2 | TRBV6-1 | CASSALTSGSLTGELFF | TGTGCCAGCAGCGCGCTGACTAGCGGGAGCCTCACCGGGGAGCTGTTTTTT
. | . | TRBJ2-7 | TRBV28 | CASSFVWDGPYEQYF | TGTGCCAGCAGTTTTGTGTGGGACGGACCCTACGAGCAGTACTTC
many | TRBD1 | TRBJ1-5 | TRBV6-1 | CASRPGQGANQPQHF | TGTGCCAGCAGGCCGGGACAGGGGGCGAATCAGCCCCAGCATTTT
many | TRBD1 | TRBJ2-5 | TRBV20-1 | CSASVTGAGETQYF | TGCAGTGCTAGCGTCACAGGGGCCGGGGAGACCCAGTACTTC
many | . | TRBJ1-2 | TRBV28 | CASSFTRGRNGYTF | TGTGCCAGCAGTTTCACCAGGGGCAGGAATGGCTACACCTTC
few | . | TRBJ2-2 | TRBV6-1 | CASTMGGGRSGELFF | TGTGCCAGCACCATGGGGGGTGGCAGATCCGGGGAGCTGTTTTTT
many | . | TRBJ1-2 | TRBV10-2 | CASSESLGRINYGYTF | TGCGCCAGCAGTGAGTCGCTCGGCAGGATTAACTATGGCTACACCTTC
many | . | TRBJ2-2 | TRBV29-1 | CSVEVPQGWSTGELFF | TGCAGCGTTGAAGTCCCGCAGGGTTGGAGCACCGGGGAGCTGTTTTTT
many | . | TRBJ1-5 | TRBV19 | CASHPPQGNQPQHF | TGTGCCAGCCACCCACCCCAGGGCAATCAGCCCCAGCATTTT
. | . | TRBJ2-7 | TRBV6-1 | CASSPLKSGYEQYF | TGTGCCAGCAGTCCCCTTAAGAGTGGCTACGAGCAGTACTTC
many | TRBD2 | TRBJ2-7 | TRBV28 | CASSLPSGYSISYEQYF | TGTGCCAGCAGTTTGCCTAGCGGGTACAGTATCTCCTACGAGCAGTACTTC
many | . | TRBJ1-5 | TRBV18 | CASSQGASDQPQHF | TGTGCCAGCTCACAAGGGGCGTCTGACCAGCCCCAGCATTTT
. | . | TRBJ2-7 | TRBV12-3/TRBV12-4 | CASSFDALEQYF | TGTGCCAGCAGTTTTGATGCGCTCGAGCAGTACTTC
. | . | TRBJ1-2 | TRBV12-3/TRBV12-4 | CASSPMFGGLGYGYTF | TGTGCCAGCAGTCCCATGTTCGGGGGGCTCGGCTATGGCTACACCTTC
many | . | TRBJ2-5 | TRBV5-8 | CASSPDTTPQETQYF | TGTGCCAGCAGCCCCGACACCACACCCCAAGAGACCCAGTACTTC
. | . | TRBJ2-4 | TRBV12-3/TRBV12-4 | CASSFPGDIQYF | TGTGCCAGCAGTTTCCCAGGGGACATTCAGTACTTC
. | . | TRBJ2-2 | TRBV12-3/TRBV12-4 | CASSLRLQRNTGELFF | TGTGCCAGCAGTTTAAGGTTGCAGAGAAACACTGGGGAGCTGTTTTTT
many | . | TRBJ1-5 | TRBV28 | CASSVPAYNQPQHF | TGTGCCAGCAGTGTGCCGGCTTACAATCAGCCCCAGCATTTT
many | . | TRBJ1-1 | TRBV20-1 | CSARQGIEAFF | TGCAGTGCTAGACAGGGTATTGAAGCTTTCTTT
many | TRBD2 | TRBJ2-3 | TRBV12-3/TRBV12-4 | CASSSWTSGRGTDTQYF | TGTGCCAGCAGTAGCTGGACTAGCGGGAGGGGCACAGATACGCAGTATTTT
few | . | TRBJ1-2 | TRBV7-2 | CASSFVPSGYTF | TGTGCCAGCAGCTTTGTTCCCTCGGGCTACACCTTC
. | TRBD1 | TRBJ2-2 | TRBV15 | CATSDGQGNTGELFF | TGTGCCACCAGCGACGGACAGGGGAACACCGGGGAGCTGTTTTTT
many | . | TRBJ2-5 | TRBV6-1 | CASRGIRETQYF | TGTGCCAGCCGGGGGATTAGGGAGACCCAGTACTTC
many | . | TRBJ1-1 | TRBV28 | CASSLGAGALTEAFF | TGTGCCAGCAGTTTAGGGGCGGGGGCATTGACTGAAGCTTTCTTT
many | TRBD2 | TRBJ2-7 | TRBV27 | CASRGLAGGYEQYF | TGTGCCAGCAGGGGACTAGCGGGGGGCTACGAGCAGTACTTC
many | . | TRBJ2-7 | TRBV28 | CTSSPQTPTPYEQYF | TGTACCAGCAGTCCCCAAACCCCGACCCCATACGAGCAGTACTTC
many | . | TRBJ1-1 | TRBV28 | CASSTPGHRNTEAFF | TGTGCCAGCAGTACCCCGGGACACCGGAACACTGAAGCTTTCTTT
. | . | TRBJ2-7 | TRBV2 | CASCESGEQYF | TGTGCCAGCTGTGAATCTGGGGAGCAGTACTTC
many | TRBD1 | TRBJ1-2 | TRBV6-1 | CASSRDREGGGYTF | TGTGCCAGCAGTAGGGACAGAGAAGGCGGGGGCTACACCTTC
many | TRBD1 | TRBJ1-2 | TRBV6-5 | CASSYSQGDGYTF | TGTGCCAGCAGTTACAGCCAGGGGGATGGCTACACCTTC
many | . | TRBJ2-7 | TRBV5-1 | CASSLTFASASLEQYF | TGCGCCAGCAGCTTGACGTTTGCTAGCGCCTCCCTGGAGCAGTACTTC